These T cell receptor beta chains were read from a single sample in a study of CD8 T cells in ankylosing spondylitis. TCRdb passed the 5' RACE reads through MiXCR, listing each CDR3 protein once. The sample has some 130,000 distinct CDR3 sequences; 6% to 8% are singletons. Source material: blood, either unsorted or a sorted T cell fraction (not recorded which). All receptors derive from a female donor with ankylosing spondylitis or in good health (not recorded which). The CDR3 runs from the conserved cysteine through the conserved F or W.

v_gene	j_gene	CDR3aa
TRBV5-1	TRBJ1-2	CASSLALAEHYGYTF
TRBV27	TRBJ1-2	CASSLNRYYGYTF
TRBV4-3	TRBJ1-4	CASSHALRANEKLFF
TRBV28	TRBJ2-5	CASSRKGTGQETQYF
TRBV29-1	TRBJ1-2	CSVATVYGYTF
TRBV11-2	TRBJ1-6	CASSLDRGSPLHF
TRBV15	TRBJ1-4	CATSRGGVEKLFF
TRBV20-1	TRBJ2-1	CSATIGGVYNEQFF
TRBV5-1	TRBJ2-6	CASQSSGANVLTF
TRBV6-1	TRBJ1-1	CASSTSGQSRTEAFF
TRBV5-1	TRBJ2-7	CASSLYSLREQYF
TRBV30	TRBJ2-1	CAWSVLGGAYNEQFF
TRBV6-1	TRBJ1-5	CASSDREHQPQHF
TRBV3-1	TRBJ2-5	CASSHPPGSRVQETQYF
TRBV4-3	TRBJ2-3	CASSPSGRRITDTQYF
TRBV10-3	TRBJ1-1	CAISPSGGTEAFF
TRBV6-2/TRBV6-3	TRBJ2-1	CASSPRPFEQFF
TRBV5-6	TRBJ2-7	CASRLGVDEQYF
TRBV5-1	TRBJ1-1	CASRPTRTGNTEAFF
TRBV20-1	TRBJ1-6	CSLRDRGGAWNSPLHF
TRBV18	TRBJ2-1	CASSPQGANEQFF
TRBV29-1	TRBJ1-5	CSVEVDGAAQHF
TRBV29-1	TRBJ2-5	CSGRTSGGVGETQYF
TRBV5-1	TRBJ1-2	CASSSLTVSNYGYTF
TRBV2	TRBJ2-3	CASSDPRGGLSTDTQYF
TRBV2	TRBJ1-1	CATVDSNTEAFF
TRBV6-2/TRBV6-3	TRBJ2-1	CASSYRPQASPRGEQFF
TRBV7-2	TRBJ2-2	CASSFNSYSGELFF
TRBV20-1	TRBJ1-1	CSALEEPNTEAFF
TRBV10-3	TRBJ2-5	CAIGTEQETQYF
TRBV6-5	TRBJ2-3	CASSYRRLAGGLGTQYF
TRBV27	TRBJ1-2	CASSSPGTNYGYTF
TRBV7-6	TRBJ2-7	CASSLEEPGQNYEQYF
TRBV12-5	TRBJ1-1	CASGLVVSSLTEAFF
TRBV20-1	TRBJ2-3	CSASDREVTDTQYF
TRBV4-3	TRBJ1-2	CASSQSGRRYGYTF
TRBV29-1	TRBJ1-1	CSGRQLMNTEAFF
TRBV11-2	TRBJ1-1	CASSLVMGRQLGDTEAFF
TRBV4-1	TRBJ2-7	CASSPTRGRTRSYEQYF
TRBV12-3/TRBV12-4	TRBJ2-7	CASSGSYEQYF
TRBV20-1	TRBJ1-5	CSATDTPGLLMGSNQPQHF
TRBV7-9	TRBJ2-3	CASIRGTDTQYF
TRBV9	TRBJ2-2	CASSVVQNTGELFF
TRBV7-2	TRBJ2-2	CASSFSGAQNTGELFF
TRBV12-3/TRBV12-4	TRBJ2-7	CASRGGEGKRYF
TRBV12-3/TRBV12-4	TRBJ1-2	CASSAGQLANYGYTF
TRBV7-2	TRBJ2-3	CASSPRTTYTDTQYF
TRBV29-1	TRBJ2-3	CSVRRGSTDTQYF